The 30 T cell receptor beta chains in this list originate from one sample, sequenced in a study of cytotoxic CD8 clonotypes in ibrutinib-treated CLL. The data were produced by immunoSEQ multiplex PCR, yet TCRdb's version contains in-frame clones alone and is incomplete. The data show approximately 130,000 clones, with around 80% seen just once and about 3.3% held by the top ten. The sample was PBMCs, taken after 24 months of ibrutinib treatment. Receptors originate from a human donor with chronic lymphocytic leukemia.

The chain employs TRBV13 and TRBJ2-3, with D possibly matching TRBD1 (6 bases). The CDR3 covers 19 residues. Germline CDR1 is PRHDT and CDR2 is FYEKMQ (reference sequence). V was trimmed by 5 bases and J by 3 bases, leaving 27 bases between them. The CDR3 loop reads CASSAVGPTIQGRTDTQYF. DNA of the CDR3: TGTGCCAGCAGCGCCGTAGGTCCCACTATACAGGGTCGGACAGATACGCAGTATTTT.

The chain combines TRBV9 with TRBJ2-1; D is perhaps TRBD1 or TRBD2 (5 bases each). V lost 2 bases to trimming and J lost 8 bases, with 14 bases between them. From germline, CDR1 is SGDLS and CDR2 YYNGEE. This CDR3 is 14 amino acids long. The chain's CDR3 is CASSVGVPMYEQFF. In DNA form, the CDR3 reads TGTGCCAGCAGCGTGGGGGTCCCAATGTATGAGCAGTTCTTC.

V usage is TRBV7-9 and J usage is TRBJ1-2, with D perhaps TRBD1 (5 bases). V lost 11 bases, J lost 2 bases, and 18 bases lay in between. CDR3 size: 14 residues. From germline, CDR1 is SEHNR and CDR2 FQNEAQ (reference sequence). Written as DNA, the CDR3 is TGTGCCGGTAGACCGGGGGGAATGAACTATGGCTACACCTTC. Encoded protein: CAGRPGGMNYGYTF.

As concerns this clone: Germline and junction disagree at one end, which may indicate a read error. The chain links TRBV10-2 to TRBJ2-4; 10 bases map to TRBD2. The CDR3 runs to 11 residues. Germline lookup yields CDR1 WSHSY and CDR2 SAAADI. The CDR3 loop is CATLAGGPFHF. The CDR3 DNA reads as TGCGCCACCTTAGCGGGGGGCCCCTTCCACTTC.

This clone was found a few times. The rearrangement links TRBV6-5 to TRBJ2-5; a weak D match, TRBD2 (6 bases). With 8 bases removed from V and 5 bases from J, the gap between germline ends came to 15 bases. Looked up from germline, CDR1 is MNHEY and CDR2 is SVGAGI. The CDR3 runs 13 residues. The CDR3 DNA reads as TGTGCCAGCGCAATGAGGGAGGAGGAGACCCAGTACTTC. Translation: CASAMREEETQYF.

This sequence joins TRBV6-5 and TRBJ1-1, with unresolved D. This CDR3 has 12 amino acids. CDR1 MNHEY and CDR2 SVGAGI come from the germline V gene. Trimming stripped 7 bases from V and 4 bases from J, with 10 bases between. The CDR3: CASTNFATEAFF. CDR3 coding DNA: TGTGCCAGCACTAATTTTGCCACTGAAGCTTTCTTT.

This chain uses TRBV2 with TRBJ2-7; D not certain. The CDR3 runs to 12 residues. Trimming left V 3 bases short and J 1 base short, with 4 bases between. Germline-derived CDR1 and CDR2 are SNHLY and FYNNEI. The CDR3: CASSEGSYEQYF. As DNA, the CDR3 is TGTGCCAGCAGTGAGGGTTCCTACGAGCAGTACTTC.

The chain carries TRBV5-6 and TRBJ2-2; weak D call: TRBD2 (5 bases). Germline-derived CDR1 and CDR2 are SGHDT and YYEEEE. V was shortened by 3 bases and J by 5 bases, with 14 bases between the two germline ends. The CDR3 totals 15 residues. DNA of the CDR3: TGTGCCAGCAGCTCCGGGCGGGCTAGGACCGGGGAGCTGTTTTTT. It yields the protein CASSSGRARTGELFF.

This chain uses TRBV7-2 with TRBJ1-5; 10 bases match TRBD1. CDR1 is SGHTA, CDR2 FQGNSA, per germline. V dropped 5 bases and J dropped 0; count of bases not matched to a gene: 7. CDR3 length: 17 residues. CDR3 sequence: CASSERTGGYSNQPQHF. The DNA of the CDR3 is TGTGCCAGCAGCGAAAGGACAGGGGGTTATAGCAATCAGCCCCAGCATTTT.

The J gene is TRBJ2-3, the V gene TRBV9, with unresolved D. Germline lookup yields CDR1 SGDLS and CDR2 YYNGEE. The CDR3 runs 16 residues. V lost 6 bases and J 0 bases, leaving 17 bases between the germline ends. The CDR3 DNA sequence: TGTGCCAGCACCGGTGGGATTTCGAGTAGCACAGATACGCAGTATTTT. Its translation: CASTGGISSSTDTQYF. Variable domain in full (rest from reference TRBV9 and TRBJ2-3): DSGVTQTPKHLITATGQRVTLRCSPRSGDLSVYWYQQSLDQGLQFLIQYYNGEERAKGNILERFSAQQFPDLHSELNLSSLELGDSALYFCASTGGISSSTDTQYFGPGTRLTVL.

The CDR3 loop is CASSEGTDPRELFF. The CDR3 DNA follows: TGTGCCAGCAGTGAGGGGACAGATCCCCGGGAGCTGTTTTTT. This chain uses TRBV5-6 with TRBJ2-2; TRBD1 matches 7 bases. The ends lost 5 bases at V and 9 bases at J; junction bases unmatched: 10. The CDR3 runs 14 residues. Germline-derived CDR1 and CDR2 are SGHDT and YYEEEE.

The V call is TRBV21-1, the J call TRBJ1-2; the D call TRBD1 from the table was never checked on the DNA. TRBV21-1 corresponds to a pseudogene. The CDR3 spans 14 residues. CDR3 in amino acids: CASSYRVHNYGYTF. The CDR3 nucleotides read TGTGCCAGCAGCTACAGGGTACATAACTATGGCTACACCTTC.

This chain connects TRBV19 to TRBJ1-1; TRBD1 matches 8 bases. Trimming removed 8 bases from V and 7 bases from J; junction bases left unmatched: 15. The CDR3 consists of 15 residues. Germline CDR1 is LNHDA and CDR2 is SQIVND (reference sequence). The CDR3 coding sequence is TGTGCCAGTTTTAATCAGGGGGCAAAATCCAGTGAAGCTTTCTTT. Protein product: CASFNQGAKSSEAFF. The full variable domain, with the rest looked up from reference TRBV19 and TRBJ1-1, is DGGITQSPKYLFRKEGQNVTLSCEQNLNHDAMYWYRQDPGQGLRLIYYSQIVNDFQKGDIAEGYSVSREKKESFPLTVTSAQKNPTAFYLCASFNQGAKSSEAFFGQGTRLTVV.

J is TRBJ1-2 and V is TRBV9; D may be TRBD1 (6 bases). This CDR3 contains 15 residues. The V end lost 0 bases, the J end lost 4 bases, and 13 bases lay between the germline ends. Germline loops: CDR1 SGDLS, CDR2 YYNGEE. The CDR3 here is CASSVAGAQAYGYTF. The DNA for the CDR3 is TGTGCCAGCAGCGTAGCGGGGGCGCAAGCCTATGGCTACACCTTC.

The rearrangement joins TRBV25-1 to TRBJ2-6; tentative D call: TRBD2 (5 bases). Germline V gene lookup returns CDR1 MGHDK and CDR2 SYGVNS. V was shortened by 3 bases and J by 4 bases, with 10 bases between the two germline ends. The CDR3 loop spans 15 amino acids. CDR3 in amino acids: CASSDEGSGANVLTF. The DNA for the CDR3 is TGTGCCAGCAGTGACGAGGGTTCAGGGGCCAACGTCCTGACTTTC.

The V gene is TRBV9, the J gene TRBJ2-2; TRBD2 agrees at 7 bases. This CDR3 region has 16 residues. V dropped 2 bases and J dropped 6; count of bases not matched to a gene: 10. The germline V gene has CDR1 SGDLS and CDR2 YYNGEE. CDR3 residues: CASSVPSGHGAGELFF. CDR3 in DNA: TGTGCCAGCAGCGTGCCTAGCGGACACGGGGCCGGGGAGCTGTTTTTT.

The V call is TRBV5-4, the J call TRBJ2-5; 7 bases are shared with TRBD1. J lost 6 bases, V lost 4 bases, and 9 bases had no gene match. This CDR3 has 14 amino acids. Looked up from germline, CDR1 is SGHNT and CDR2 is YYREEE (reference sequence). CDR3 coding DNA: TGTGCCAGCAGCGCCCCCGGGACAGCAAAGACCCAGTACTTC. Amino acid sequence: CASSAPGTAKTQYF.

This clone appeared a single time. The V and J genes are TRBV4-3 and TRBJ1-1; the D is unclear. The V end was cut by 1 base, the J end by 11 bases, with 14 bases between. The germline CDR1 and CDR2 sequences are LGHNA and YSLEER. The CDR3 sequence is 13 residues long. The CDR3 here is CASSQGGETRAFF. CDR3 coding DNA: TGCGCCAGCAGCCAAGGCGGGGAAACGAGGGCTTTCTTT.

The chain recombines TRBV30 with TRBJ1-6; 10 bases align to TRBD1. CDR3 length: 14 residues. Unmatched junction bases numbered 5, after V lost 7 bases and J lost 5 bases. Germline V gene sequence: CDR1 GTSNPN, CDR2 SVGIG (reference sequence). The CDR3 sequence: CALKTGGDNSPLHF. In nucleotides, the CDR3 is TGTGCCTTGAAGACAGGGGGCGATAATTCACCCCTCCACTTT.

Here the CDR3 DNA reads TGTGCCAGCAGCTCGGGACTCTCCACAGATACGCAGTATTTT. This translates into CASSSGLSTDTQYF. V gene TRBV5-6 combines with J gene TRBJ2-3; possibly TRBD2 for D (6 bases). The V gene's germline CDR1 is SGHDT and CDR2 YYEEEE. The V end was cut by 3 bases, the J end by 2 bases, with 10 bases between. This CDR3 comprises 14 residues.

This clone was found a few times. The rearrangement joins TRBV13 to TRBJ2-2; D gene unclear. Per germline, CDR1 PRHDT and CDR2 FYEKMQ (reference sequence). V lost 5 bases and J lost 4, with 11 bases in between. The CDR3 length is 14 residues. The CDR3 spells CASSERTGTGELFF. The CDR3 DNA follows: TGTGCCAGCAGCGAGCGAACTGGCACCGGGGAGCTGTTTTTT.

The genes are TRBV11-3 and TRBJ2-1; TRBD2 matches at 11 bases. Germline V gene data show CDR1 as SGHNT and CDR2 as YENEEA. The CDR3 contains 15 residues. J was trimmed by 9 bases and V by 3 bases; bases with no gene match: 7. The CDR3 DNA reads TGTGCCAGCAGCTTTAGCGGGGGGGCTGGGGGTGAGCAGTTCTTC. Amino acids: CASSFSGGAGGEQFF.

This CDR3 reads CASSPDRGRGNTIYF. The CDR3 region has the DNA TGTGCCAGCAGCCCAGACAGGGGCAGGGGAAACACCATATATTTT. The chain is built from TRBV28 and TRBJ1-3; TRBD1 matches at 8 bases. Germline V gene sequence: CDR1 MDHEN, CDR2 SYDVKM. CDR3 length: 15 amino acids. Trimming at V came to 6 bases and at J to 4 bases, leaving 8 bases not matched to a gene.

The genes are TRBV7-2 and TRBJ2-1, with TRBD1 matching 8 bases. Per germline, CDR1 SGHTA and CDR2 FQGNSA. The CDR3 loop spans 13 amino acids. Trimming removed 3 bases from V and 9 bases from J; junction bases left unmatched: 4. CDR3 coding DNA: TGTGCCAGCAGCTTCGACAGGGGAGGTGAGCAGTTCTTC. It translates to CASSFDRGGEQFF.

This clone was recorded only once. CDR3 loop: CASSQEGSASNTGELFF. In nucleotides, the CDR3 is TGTGCCAGCAGCCAAGAAGGGTCGGCGTCGAACACCGGGGAGCTGTTTTTT. The chain recombines TRBV4-2 with TRBJ2-2; no firm D call. The V and J ends lost 0 bases and 0 bases respectively, with 11 bases between them. The CDR3 is 17 residues long. CDR1 LGHNA and CDR2 YNFKEQ come from the germline V gene.

About this clone itself: The sample carries other DNA sequences with the same CDR3. This chain joins TRBV5-1 and TRBJ2-5, with D possibly TRBD1 on 6 matching bases. With 4 bases removed from V and 5 bases from J, the gap between germline ends came to 15 bases. The CDR3 contains 14 residues. Germline V gene lookup returns CDR1 SGHRS and CDR2 YFSETQ. The CDR3 is CASSLTGQGETQYF. The CDR3 DNA is TGCGCCAGCAGCCTGACGGGTCAGGGGGAGACCCAGTACTTC.

The V call is TRBV27, the J call TRBJ2-5, with 9 nucleotides matching TRBD1. This CDR3 region has 15 residues. V dropped 5 bases and J dropped 5; count of bases not matched to a gene: 9. Looked up from germline, CDR1 is MNHEY and CDR2 is SMNVEV (reference sequence). CDR3 nucleotide sequence: TGTGCCAGCAGTGCTCGGGACAGGGTCACGGAGACCCAGTACTTC. Translated: CASSARDRVTETQYF.

The V call is TRBV6-6, the J call TRBJ1-2; D gene unclear. This CDR3 is built from 13 residues. Trimming removed 5 bases at V and 4 bases at J, with 11 bases between. Germline assignment: CDR1 MNHNY and CDR2 SVGAGI (reference sequence). CDR3 bases: TGTGCCAGCAGTACCGCGGGGATCTATGGCTACACCTTC. The encoded protein is CASSTAGIYGYTF.

J is TRBJ1-3 and V is TRBV7-2; unclear D gene. Germline CDR1 is SGHTA and CDR2 is FQGNSA. This CDR3 comprises 13 residues. Between the trimmed V and J ends, which lost 5 bases and 5 bases, there was a span of 10 bases. CDR3 protein: CASSEQSRNTIYF. CDR3 DNA sequence: TGTGCCAGCAGCGAACAGAGTCGAAACACCATATATTTT.

This clone was recorded only once. The rearrangement joins TRBV28 to TRBJ1-2; D not resolved. V was cut by 10 bases and J by 0 bases, with 18 bases left in between. The CDR3 is 15 residues long. Germline V lookup: CDR1 MDHEN, CDR2 SYDVKM. The DNA for the CDR3 is TGTGCCATCCCAGGTGGGAGCGGGCCTAACTATGGCTACACCTTC. Its protein product is CAIPGGSGPNYGYTF.